This is a list of T cell receptor beta chains from one sample in a study of metastatic and nonmetastatic thyroid tumors. Via MiXCR, TCRdb re-called the PCR reads. In the table there are about 69,000 clones, approximately 14% of which are singletons. The sequenced sample was blood. These receptor sequences come from a male donor with papillary thyroid cancer or a benign thyroid nodule (not recorded which). Some clones in this sample may be carry-over from other donors' samples. The CDR3 runs from the conserved cysteine through the conserved F or W. Fields, in order: J gene, clone size, D gene, V gene, CDR3 protein, CDR3 DNA. A D gene is named only where the DNA matches it firmly. Clone size is stated in some rows and not others, as once, few, many or a class when expanded.

J gene: TRBJ2-5
clone size: many
D gene: .
V gene: TRBV6-1
CDR3 protein: CASSFGTYGETQYF
CDR3 DNA: TGTGCCAGCAGTTTCGGGACTTACGGCGAGACCCAGTACTTC

J gene: TRBJ1-2
clone size: many
D gene: .
V gene: TRBV5-1
CDR3 protein: CASSLVATENYGYTF
CDR3 DNA: TGCGCCAGCAGCTTGGTTGCGACAGAGAACTATGGCTACACCTTC

J gene: TRBJ1-2
clone size: many
D gene: .
V gene: TRBV9
CDR3 protein: CASSVGSGVGGYTF
CDR3 DNA: TGTGCCAGCAGCGTAGGGTCAGGGGTCGGGGGCTACACCTTC

J gene: TRBJ1-2
clone size: many
D gene: .
V gene: TRBV6-2/TRBV6-3
CDR3 protein: CASRADTPYGYTF
CDR3 DNA: TGTGCCAGCAGGGCGGACACGCCATATGGCTACACCTTC

J gene: TRBJ2-5
clone size: .
D gene: .
V gene: TRBV7-6
CDR3 protein: CASSHPYLRDTQYF
CDR3 DNA: TGTGCCAGCAGCCACCCATACCTGCGGGATACCCAGTACTTC

J gene: TRBJ1-6
clone size: many
D gene: TRBD1
V gene: TRBV19
CDR3 protein: CASSITGGNSPLHF
CDR3 DNA: TGTGCCAGTAGTATAACAGGGGGTAATTCACCCCTCCACTTT

J gene: TRBJ2-3
clone size: .
D gene: .
V gene: TRBV3-1
CDR3 protein: CASSQNPDTQYF
CDR3 DNA: TGTGCCAGCAGCCAAAATCCAGATACGCAGTATTTT

J gene: TRBJ1-1
clone size: many
D gene: .
V gene: TRBV19
CDR3 protein: CASSISGNTEAFF
CDR3 DNA: TGTGCCAGTAGTATATCGGGGAACACTGAAGCTTTCTTT

J gene: TRBJ2-7
clone size: many
D gene: TRBD2
V gene: TRBV7-9
CDR3 protein: CASSLVLAGAHEQYF
CDR3 DNA: TGTGCCAGCAGCTTAGTACTAGCGGGAGCCCACGAGCAGTACTTC

J gene: TRBJ2-1
clone size: many
D gene: TRBD2
V gene: TRBV3-1
CDR3 protein: CASSQTSGNFF
CDR3 DNA: TGTGCCAGCAGCCAGACTAGCGGGAACTTCTTC

J gene: TRBJ2-2
clone size: few
D gene: .
V gene: TRBV12-3/TRBV12-4
CDR3 protein: CASSSTDTRFMGDLFF
CDR3 DNA: TGTGCCAGCAGTTCGACGGACACTCGATTCATGGGGGATCTGTTTTTC

J gene: TRBJ1-2
clone size: many
D gene: .
V gene: TRBV19
CDR3 protein: CASRVGPYGYTF
CDR3 DNA: TGTGCCAGCAGAGTCGGGCCCTATGGCTACACCTTC

J gene: TRBJ2-1
clone size: .
D gene: .
V gene: TRBV4-1
CDR3 protein: CASSHGGRDEQFF
CDR3 DNA: TGTGCCAGCAGCCACGGGGGTAGGGATGAGCAGTTCTTC

J gene: TRBJ2-1
clone size: many
D gene: TRBD2
V gene: TRBV4-2
CDR3 protein: CASSQRGSGRGDEQFF
CDR3 DNA: TGTGCCAGCAGCCAACGAGGTAGCGGGAGAGGTGATGAGCAGTTCTTC

J gene: TRBJ2-1
clone size: many
D gene: .
V gene: TRBV3-1
CDR3 protein: CASSQGSHNEQFF
CDR3 DNA: TGTGCCAGCAGCCAGGGGTCCCACAATGAGCAGTTCTTC

J gene: TRBJ2-1
clone size: many
D gene: .
V gene: TRBV27
CDR3 protein: CASSLAGGATSGFYNEQFF
CDR3 DNA: TGTGCCAGCAGTTTGGCAGGGGGCGCAACTAGCGGGTTCTACAATGAGCAGTTCTTC

J gene: TRBJ2-1
clone size: .
D gene: .
V gene: TRBV5-1
CDR3 protein: CASGRDSYNEQFF
CDR3 DNA: TGCGCCAGCGGCAGAGACAGTTACAATGAGCAGTTCTTC

J gene: TRBJ1-1
clone size: many
D gene: .
V gene: TRBV18
CDR3 protein: CASSRALNTEAFF
CDR3 DNA: TGTGCCAGCTCCCGGGCCCTGAACACTGAAGCTTTCTTT

J gene: TRBJ2-1
clone size: few
D gene: TRBD2
V gene: TRBV6-1
CDR3 protein: CAIGLAGVCYNEQFF
CDR3 DNA: TGTGCCATTGGACTAGCGGGAGTATGCTACAATGAGCAGTTCTTC

J gene: TRBJ1-1
clone size: .
D gene: TRBD1
V gene: TRBV2
CDR3 protein: CASSVPGYRGLCAEAFF
CDR3 DNA: TGTGCCAGCAGTGTACCAGGTTACAGGGGCCTCTGTGCTGAAGCTTTCTTT

J gene: TRBJ1-2
clone size: few
D gene: .
V gene: TRBV19
CDR3 protein: CASSRDGFNYGYTF
CDR3 DNA: TGTGCCAGCTCCCGGGACGGATTTAACTATGGCTACACCTTC

J gene: TRBJ1-2
clone size: many
D gene: .
V gene: TRBV7-2
CDR3 protein: CASSSHNYPGGIGGYTF
CDR3 DNA: TGTGCCAGCAGCTCCCACAACTACCCCGGGGGAATTGGAGGCTACACCTTC

J gene: TRBJ2-5
clone size: many
D gene: .
V gene: TRBV27
CDR3 protein: CASSLGETQYF
CDR3 DNA: TGTGCCAGCAGTCTTGGGGAGACCCAGTACTTC

J gene: TRBJ2-5
clone size: many
D gene: TRBD2
V gene: TRBV7-9
CDR3 protein: CASSLSSGTETQYF
CDR3 DNA: TGTGCCAGCAGCTTATCTAGCGGGACGGAGACCCAGTACTTC

J gene: TRBJ1-4
clone size: many
D gene: .
V gene: TRBV6-2/TRBV6-3
CDR3 protein: CASSYLSPGRNEKLFF
CDR3 DNA: TGTGCCAGCAGTTACTTAAGTCCGGGACGAAATGAAAAACTGTTTTTT

J gene: TRBJ2-2
clone size: many
D gene: TRBD1
V gene: TRBV5-6
CDR3 protein: CASSADRERYTGELFF
CDR3 DNA: TGTGCCAGCAGTGCCGACAGGGAGAGATACACCGGGGAGCTGTTTTTT

J gene: TRBJ2-1
clone size: few
D gene: .
V gene: TRBV4-1
CDR3 protein: CASSHDPSGKGVNEQFF
CDR3 DNA: TGCGCCAGCAGCCACGATCCCTCCGGGAAAGGGGTCAATGAGCAGTTCTTC

J gene: TRBJ1-6
clone size: many
D gene: .
V gene: TRBV6-1
CDR3 protein: CASSSRDGYNSPLHF
CDR3 DNA: TGTGCCAGCAGTTCCCGGGACGGTTATAATTCACCCCTCCACTTT